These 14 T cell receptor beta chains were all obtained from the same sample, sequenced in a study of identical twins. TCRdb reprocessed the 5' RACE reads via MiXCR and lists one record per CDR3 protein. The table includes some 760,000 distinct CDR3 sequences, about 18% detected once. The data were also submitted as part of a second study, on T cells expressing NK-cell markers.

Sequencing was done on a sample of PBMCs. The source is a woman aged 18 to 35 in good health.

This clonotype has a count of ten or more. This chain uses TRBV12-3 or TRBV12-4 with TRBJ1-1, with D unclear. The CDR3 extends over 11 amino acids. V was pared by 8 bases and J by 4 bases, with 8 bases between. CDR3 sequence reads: CASSSGTEAFF. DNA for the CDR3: TGTGCCAGCTCTTCGGGCACTGAAGCTTTCTTT.

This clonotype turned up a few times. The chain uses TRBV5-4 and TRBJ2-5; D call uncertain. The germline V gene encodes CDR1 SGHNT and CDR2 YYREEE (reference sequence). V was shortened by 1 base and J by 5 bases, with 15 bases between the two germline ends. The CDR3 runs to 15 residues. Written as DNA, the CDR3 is TGTGCCAGCAGCTTGAGGTCAGATGGGGTGGAGACCCAGTACTTC. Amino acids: CASSLRSDGVETQYF. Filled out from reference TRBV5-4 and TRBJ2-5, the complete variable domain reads ETGVTQSPTHLIKTRGQQVTLRCSSQSGHNTVSWYQQALGQGPQFIFQYYREEENGRGNFPPRFSGLQFPNYSSELNVNALELDDSALYLCASSLRSDGVETQYFGPGTRLLVL.

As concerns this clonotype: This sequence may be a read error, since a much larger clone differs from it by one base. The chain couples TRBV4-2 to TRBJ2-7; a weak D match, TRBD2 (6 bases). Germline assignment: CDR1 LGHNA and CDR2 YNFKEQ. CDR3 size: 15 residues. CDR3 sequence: CASGQDLGSSYEQYF. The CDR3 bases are TGTGCCAGCGGCCAAGATCTCGGGAGCTCCTACGAGCAGTACTTC.

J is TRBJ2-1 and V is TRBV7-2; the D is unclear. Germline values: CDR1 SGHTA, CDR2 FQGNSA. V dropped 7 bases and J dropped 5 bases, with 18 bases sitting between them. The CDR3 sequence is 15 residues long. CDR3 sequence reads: CASTSFGLGDNEQFF. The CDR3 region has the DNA TGTGCCAGCACCTCATTTGGCCTTGGGGACAATGAGCAGTTCTTC.

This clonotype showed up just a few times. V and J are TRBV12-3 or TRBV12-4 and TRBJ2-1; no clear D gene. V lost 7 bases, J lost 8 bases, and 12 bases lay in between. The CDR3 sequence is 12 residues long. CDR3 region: CASTIHGHEQFF. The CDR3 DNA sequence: TGTGCCAGCACCATTCATGGGCATGAGCAGTTCTTC.

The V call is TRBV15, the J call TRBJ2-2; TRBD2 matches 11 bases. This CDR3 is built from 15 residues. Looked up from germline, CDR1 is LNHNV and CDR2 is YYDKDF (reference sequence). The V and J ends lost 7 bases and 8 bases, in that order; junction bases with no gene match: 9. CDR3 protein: CATTAGLAVVGELFF. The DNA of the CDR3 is TGTGCCACCACCGCGGGACTAGCGGTGGTGGGGGAGCTGTTTTTT.

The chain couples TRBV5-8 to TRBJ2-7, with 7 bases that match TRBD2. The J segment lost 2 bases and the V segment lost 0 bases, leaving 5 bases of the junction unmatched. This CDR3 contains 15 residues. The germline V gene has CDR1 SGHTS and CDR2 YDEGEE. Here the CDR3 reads CASSLGQRGTYEQYF. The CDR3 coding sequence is TGTGCCAGCAGCTTGGGCCAGCGGGGAACCTACGAGCAGTACTTC.

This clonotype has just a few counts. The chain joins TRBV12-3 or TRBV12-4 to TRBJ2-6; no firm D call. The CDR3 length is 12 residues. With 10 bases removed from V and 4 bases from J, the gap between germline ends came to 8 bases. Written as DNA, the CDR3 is TGTGCCACTTCGTCGGGGGCCAACGTCCTGACTTTC. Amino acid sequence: CATSSGANVLTF.

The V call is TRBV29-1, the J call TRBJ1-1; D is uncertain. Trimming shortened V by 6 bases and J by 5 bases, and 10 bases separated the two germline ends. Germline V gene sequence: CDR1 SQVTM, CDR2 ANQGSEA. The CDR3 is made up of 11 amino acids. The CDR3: CSVVRQTEAFF. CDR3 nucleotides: TGCAGCGTCGTGAGGCAGACTGAAGCTTTCTTT.

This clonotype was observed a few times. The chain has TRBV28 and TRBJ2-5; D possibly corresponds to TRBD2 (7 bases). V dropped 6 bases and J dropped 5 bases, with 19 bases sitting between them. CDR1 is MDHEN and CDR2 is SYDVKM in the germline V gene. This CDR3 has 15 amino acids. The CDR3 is CASSRLLGGRETQYF. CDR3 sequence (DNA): TGTGCCAGCAGCCGACTCCTCGGGGGGCGGGAGACCCAGTACTTC.

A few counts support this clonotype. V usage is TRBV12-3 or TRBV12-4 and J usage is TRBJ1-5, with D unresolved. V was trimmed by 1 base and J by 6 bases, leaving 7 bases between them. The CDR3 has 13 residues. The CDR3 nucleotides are TGTGCCAGCAGTTTAGGGTTCGGTCAGCCCCAGCATTTT. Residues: CASSLGFGQPQHF.

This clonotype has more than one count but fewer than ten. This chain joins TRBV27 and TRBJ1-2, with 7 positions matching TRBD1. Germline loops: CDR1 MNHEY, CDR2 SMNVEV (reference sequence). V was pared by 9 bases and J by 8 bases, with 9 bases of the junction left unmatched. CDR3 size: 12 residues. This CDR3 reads CASRQGTFGYTF. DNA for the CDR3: TGTGCCAGTCGACAGGGTACTTTCGGCTACACCTTC.

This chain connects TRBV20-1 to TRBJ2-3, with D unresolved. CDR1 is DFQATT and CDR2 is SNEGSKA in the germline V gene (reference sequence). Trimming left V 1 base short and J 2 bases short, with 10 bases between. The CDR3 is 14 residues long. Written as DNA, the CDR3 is TGCAGTGCTAGAGCTGACTTCCTCACAGATACGCAGTATTTT. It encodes CSARADFLTDTQYF.

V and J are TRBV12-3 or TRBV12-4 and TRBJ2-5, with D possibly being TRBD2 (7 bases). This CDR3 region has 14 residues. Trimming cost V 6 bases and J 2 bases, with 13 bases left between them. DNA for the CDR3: TGTGCCAGCAGGGCAGGGAGGGGGCAAGAGACCCAGTACTTC. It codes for CASRAGRGQETQYF.